The rows below give T cell receptor beta chains drawn from one sample of a study of blood T cell repertoires in COVID-19. TCRdb keeps only in-frame clones here, not all; method: immunoSEQ multiplex PCR. The table has nearly 70,000 clones, 80% to 85% seen once. The specimen was peripheral blood. The receptors here all came from an elderly woman with acute or convalescent COVID-19. The CDR3 runs from the conserved cysteine through the conserved F or W. D genes are given only for firm matches. Only part of the rows carry a size: once, few, many, or a class if the clone is expanded.

J gene | D gene | V gene | clone size | CDR3 protein | CDR3 DNA
TRBJ2-1 | - | TRBV7-2 | - | CASSFRRTVGNEQFF | TGTGCCAGCAGCTTTAGGCGGACAGTGGGCAATGAGCAGTTCTTC
TRBJ1-2 | - | TRBV29-1 | - | CSVDATGNGYGYTF | TGCAGCGTTGACGCTACAGGGAACGGCTATGGCTACACCTTC
TRBJ2-1 | TRBD2 | TRBV7-9 | - | CASSFVPGLAPNEQFF | TGTGCCAGCAGCTTCGTCCCGGGACTAGCTCCGAATGAGCAGTTCTTC
TRBJ1-2 | - | TRBV6-6 | - | CASSLGGSNYGYTF | TGTGCCAGCAGTTTGGGGGGATCTAACTATGGCTACACCTTC
TRBJ1-5 | - | TRBV5-8 | - | CASSLAILSNQPQHF | TGTGCCAGCAGCTTGGCCATACTTAGCAATCAGCCCCAGCATTTT
TRBJ1-1 | - | TRBV27 | - | CASSQGQGWRNTEAFF | TGTGCCAGCAGTCAAGGGCAGGGGTGGCGGAACACTGAAGCTTTCTTT
TRBJ1-2 | - | TRBV19 | once | CASSLGTLTYGYTF | TGTGCCAGTAGTCTCGGGACACTTACCTATGGCTACACCTTC
TRBJ2-7 | - | TRBV5-4 | - | CASSSPARFSEQYF | TGTGCCAGCAGCTCCCCTGCGAGGTTCTCCGAGCAGTACTTC
TRBJ1-3 | - | TRBV7-8 | - | CASSPGQSGNTIYF | TGTGCCAGCAGCCCGGGACAATCTGGAAACACCATATATTTT
TRBJ2-2 | TRBD2 | TRBV18 | - | CASSPSSGGAAGELFF | TGTGCCAGCTCACCATCTAGCGGGGGGGCCGCCGGGGAGCTGTTTTTT
TRBJ2-5 | TRBD1 | TRBV6-4 | - | CASSVRGQGGSETQYF | TGTGCCAGCAGTGTCAGAGGACAGGGGGGTTCGGAGACCCAGTACTTC
TRBJ2-5 | - | TRBV5-1 | - | CASSLDTQETQYF | TGCGCCAGCAGCTTGGACACACAAGAGACCCAGTACTTC
TRBJ2-7 | - | TRBV5-1 | - | CASSLWTQSYEQYF | TGCGCCAGCAGCTTGTGGACTCAATCCTACGAGCAGTACTTC
TRBJ1-4 | TRBD1 | TRBV7-9 | - | CASSFLGDRFEKLFF | TGTGCCAGCAGCTTTTTGGGGGACAGGTTTGAAAAACTGTTTTTT
TRBJ2-7 | TRBD1 | TRBV6-2/TRBV6-3 | - | CASSYSIRQGIVSYEQYF | TGTGCCAGCAGTTACTCGATCCGACAGGGGATCGTATCCTACGAGCAGTACTTC
TRBJ2-5 | TRBD2 | TRBV4-1 | - | CASSQKGLAGGSQETQYF | TGCGCCAGCAGCCAAAAGGGACTAGCGGGGGGGTCACAAGAGACCCAGTACTTC
TRBJ2-3 | TRBD1 | TRBV3-1/TRBV3-2 | few | CASSQDRGQRTLF | TGTGCCAGCAGCCAAGATAGGGGACAGAGAACCCTCTTT
TRBJ2-3 | - | TRBV6-5 | - | CASIVDRGTQYF | TGTGCCAGCATAGTCGATAGAGGCACGCAGTATTTT
TRBJ2-3 | - | TRBV5-6 | - | CASRRSIWRRNTDTQYF | TGTGCCAGCAGGCGTTCCATTTGGAGGAGGAACACAGATACGCAGTATTTT
TRBJ2-1 | - | TRBV7-7 | - | CASSLKGGPYNEQFF | TGTGCTAGCAGCTTAAAGGGGGGGCCTTACAATGAGCAGTTCTTC
TRBJ1-4 | TRBD1 | TRBV18 | - | CASSLRGTNEKLFF | TGTGCCAGCTCCCTCAGGGGGACTAATGAAAAACTGTTTTTT
TRBJ1-2 | TRBD1 | TRBV27 | - | CASSLRQGEGYTF | TGTGCCAGCAGTTTAAGGCAGGGGGAAGGCTACACCTTC
TRBJ2-2 | - | TRBV7-9 | - | CASSLTGSNTGELFF | TGTGCCAGCAGCTTAACAGGATCGAACACCGGGGAGCTGTTTTTT
TRBJ2-3 | TRBD1 | TRBV6-6 | - | CASSPRLGGGRTDTQYF | TGTGCCAGCAGTCCCCGATTAGGGGGCGGTCGCACAGATACGCAGTATTTT
TRBJ2-5 | - | TRBV29-1 | few | CSVLPGNQETQYF | TGCAGCGTTCTACCGGGGAACCAAGAGACCCAGTACTTC
TRBJ2-3 | TRBD2 | TRBV7-2 | - | CASSLVGTSGSTDTQYF | TGTGCCAGCAGCTTAGTCGGGACTAGCGGGAGCACAGATACGCAGTATTTT
TRBJ1-1 | - | TRBV18 | - | CASSQGSNTEAFF | TGTGCCAGCTCCCAGGGATCGAACACTGAAGCTTTCTTT
TRBJ1-1 | TRBD1 | TRBV3-1/TRBV3-2 | - | CASGDRGAFTEAFF | TGTGCCAGCGGTGACAGGGGCGCATTTACTGAAGCTTTCTTT
TRBJ2-1 | TRBD2 | TRBV6-5 | - | CASSYKIAGDNEQFF | TGTGCCAGCAGTTATAAGATAGCGGGGGACAATGAGCAGTTCTTC
TRBJ1-5 | TRBD1 | TRBV18 | - | CASSPRQGASNQPQHF | TGTGCCAGCTCACCACGGCAGGGGGCCAGCAATCAGCCCCAGCATTTT
TRBJ2-5 | TRBD2 | TRBV3-1/TRBV3-2 | - | CASSPGLAGGQETQYF | TGTGCCAGCAGCCCCGGACTAGCGGGGGGGCAAGAGACCCAGTACTTC
TRBJ2-7 | TRBD2 | TRBV28 | - | CASSLLAYGAGGPSYEQYF | TGTGCCAGCAGTTTATTGGCCTATGGAGCGGGGGGGCCATCCTACGAGCAGTACTTC
TRBJ2-3 | - | TRBV7-3 | - | CASSLAGPGTDTQYF | TGTGCCAGCAGCTTAGCGGGGCCCGGCACAGATACGCAGTATTTT
TRBJ1-2 | TRBD1 | TRBV7-9 | - | CASSSTGTGKIDYGYTF | TGTGCCAGCAGCTCGACCGGGACAGGGAAAATCGACTATGGCTACACCTTC
TRBJ2-6 | - | TRBV5-1 | - | CASSSTSQSGANVLTF | TGCGCCAGCTCGTCGACAAGTCAATCTGGGGCCAACGTCCTGACTTTC
TRBJ1-4 | - | TRBV24-1 | - | CATSDSREPEKLFF | TGTGCCACCAGTGATTCGAGGGAACCTGAAAAACTGTTTTTT
TRBJ2-7 | TRBD1 | TRBV6-1 | - | CASSEAEGTGYHEQYF | TGTGCCAGCAGTGAAGCGGAAGGGACAGGGTACCACGAGCAGTACTTC
TRBJ1-1 | - | TRBV11-3 | - | CASSLSEQNTEAFF | TGTGCCAGCAGCCTCTCGGAGCAGAACACTGAAGCTTTCTTT
TRBJ2-5 | - | TRBV6-5 | - | CASSSAPTSSGGQYF | TGTGCCAGCAGTTCGGCCCCGACGTCCTCCGGCGGCCAGTACTTC
TRBJ2-1 | TRBD1 | TRBV5-6 | once | CASSWDRSSYNEQFF | TGTGCCAGCAGCTGGGACAGAAGCTCCTACAATGAGCAGTTCTTC
TRBJ1-1 | - | TRBV7-9 | - | CASSLPGTEAFF | TGTGCCAGCAGCTTGCCGGGCACTGAAGCTTTCTTT
TRBJ2-2 | TRBD2 | TRBV9 | - | CASSVEVGGARTGELFF | TGTGCCAGCAGCGTAGAAGTCGGGGGGGCGAGGACCGGGGAGCTGTTTTTT
TRBJ1-1 | - | TRBV5-4 | once | CASKSTYTEAFF | TGTGCCAGCAAGAGCACCTACACTGAAGCTTTCTTT
TRBJ2-7 | - | TRBV11-3 | - | CASSLGQASPYEQYF | TGTGCCAGCAGCTTAGGACAGGCGAGCCCCTACGAGCAGTACTTC
TRBJ2-3 | TRBD2 | TRBV7-3 | - | CASSLNAGGFTDTQYF | TGTGCCAGCAGCTTAAATGCGGGGGGGTTCACAGATACGCAGTATTTT
TRBJ2-3 | TRBD2 | TRBV3-1/TRBV3-2 | - | CASSQGLSGGGTDTQYF | TGTGCCAGCAGCCAAGGCTTGAGCGGGGGAGGCACAGATACGCAGTATTTT
TRBJ2-7 | - | TRBV6-5 | - | CASSYSRQGGDEQYF | TGTGCCAGCAGTTACTCTAGACAGGGAGGCGACGAGCAGTACTTC
TRBJ2-1 | - | TRBV15 | - | CATSRDGARGRNEQFF | TGTGCCACCAGCAGAGATGGAGCAAGGGGTCGAAATGAGCAGTTCTTC
TRBJ2-2 | - | TRBV11-3 | - | CASSLDTLNTGELFF | TGTGCCAGCAGCTTAGATACATTGAACACCGGGGAGCTGTTTTTT
TRBJ2-7 | TRBD1 | TRBV11-2 | - | CASRHPGQGGEQYF | TGTGCCAGCAGACATCCGGGACAGGGGGGCGAGCAGTACTTC
TRBJ1-1 | - | TRBV5-5 | - | CASSRPRGETEAFF | TGTGCCAGCAGCCGCCCACGGGGAGAGACTGAAGCTTTCTTT
TRBJ1-1 | TRBD1 | TRBV7-9 | - | CASTKGTERAEAFF | TGTGCCAGCACCAAAGGGACAGAAAGAGCGGAAGCTTTCTTT
TRBJ1-2 | TRBD1 | TRBV6-5 | - | CASRRTGQGAPFYTF | TGTGCCAGCAGGCGAACGGGACAGGGAGCGCCCTTCTACACCTTC
TRBJ1-1 | - | TRBV12-3/TRBV12-4 | - | CASSRTGYTEAFF | TGTGCCAGCAGCAGAACAGGGTACACTGAAGCTTTCTTT
TRBJ2-7 | TRBD1 | TRBV3-1/TRBV3-2 | few | CASSETGGEDEQYF | TGTGCCAGCTCTGAGACAGGGGGAGAGGACGAGCAGTACTTC
TRBJ2-4 | TRBD2 | TRBV25-1 | - | CASSEWEGRGDIQYF | TGTGCCAGCAGTGAATGGGAGGGGCGCGGAGACATTCAGTACTTC
TRBJ2-7 | TRBD2 | TRBV18 | once | CASSPPWGEGPNHKQYF | TGTGCCAGCTCACCACCATGGGGGGAGGGCCCCAATCACAAGCAGTACTTC
TRBJ2-3 | TRBD1 | TRBV6-2/TRBV6-3 | - | CASSPMAGTGKNTQYF | TGTGCCAGCAGTCCCATGGCCGGGACAGGGAAAAATACGCAGTATTTT
TRBJ1-3 | - | TRBV18 | - | CASSPAGRENTIYF | TGTGCCAGCTCACCAGCCGGGAGGGAAAACACCATATATTTT